The rows below give T cell receptor beta chains drawn from one sample of a study of identical twins. Using its own MiXCR run on the 5' RACE reads, TCRdb lists one record per CDR3 protein. This table has approximately 890,000 distinct CDR3 sequences, 10% to 15% appearing once. A further study also used this sample, focusing on yellow fever vaccine responses in identical twins.

The sequenced material came from PBMCs. The receptor source for this set is a woman aged 18-35 years in good health. CDR3s include the opening cysteine and the closing phenylalanine or tryptophan. The order of the fields is CDR3 length, V gene, J gene, clone size, CDR3 protein. Clone size, where shown, is once, few, many, or a class for clones that have expanded.

CDR3 length: 12; V gene: TRBV4-1; J gene: TRBJ2-1; clone size: few; CDR3 protein: CASSQEGYEQFF
CDR3 length: 18; V gene: TRBV4-1; J gene: TRBJ2-3; clone size: -; CDR3 protein: CASSQDGGLAGALDTQYF
CDR3 length: 15; V gene: TRBV4-2; J gene: TRBJ1-2; clone size: -; CDR3 protein: CASSQESRQGGGYTF
CDR3 length: 21; V gene: TRBV6-2/TRBV6-3; J gene: TRBJ2-1; clone size: few; CDR3 protein: CASSPSGGSGRYQAGYNEQFF
CDR3 length: 15; V gene: TRBV7-6; J gene: TRBJ1-2; clone size: many; CDR3 protein: CASSLRGSGGYGYTF
CDR3 length: 13; V gene: TRBV27; J gene: TRBJ2-7; clone size: few; CDR3 protein: CASSQTLSYEQYF
CDR3 length: 14; V gene: TRBV28; J gene: TRBJ2-5; clone size: few; CDR3 protein: CASKPAGGRETQYF
CDR3 length: 14; V gene: TRBV6-4; J gene: TRBJ2-2; clone size: few; CDR3 protein: CASSGDTHTGELFF
CDR3 length: 16; V gene: TRBV5-1; J gene: TRBJ2-7; clone size: few; CDR3 protein: CASSTSGGVDPYEQYF
CDR3 length: 15; V gene: TRBV3-1; J gene: TRBJ2-7; clone size: many; CDR3 protein: CASSQVAGGPYEQYF
CDR3 length: 15; V gene: TRBV6-1; J gene: TRBJ2-7; clone size: few; CDR3 protein: CASGDRWGPNREQYF
CDR3 length: 16; V gene: TRBV5-8; J gene: TRBJ2-2; clone size: -; CDR3 protein: CASSRGSGINTGELFF
CDR3 length: 15; V gene: TRBV5-1; J gene: TRBJ1-3; clone size: -; CDR3 protein: CASRLSDNSGNTIYF
CDR3 length: 17; V gene: TRBV4-2; J gene: TRBJ2-1; clone size: once; CDR3 protein: CASSQLSGGAGVIEQFF
CDR3 length: 16; V gene: TRBV3-1; J gene: TRBJ2-3; clone size: -; CDR3 protein: CASSQSFETRTDTQYF
CDR3 length: 17; V gene: TRBV9; J gene: TRBJ2-5; clone size: -; CDR3 protein: CASSVGLAGAAQETQYF
CDR3 length: 15; V gene: TRBV18; J gene: TRBJ2-7; clone size: -; CDR3 protein: CASSPYLGRELEQYF
CDR3 length: 16; V gene: TRBV15; J gene: TRBJ2-5; clone size: -; CDR3 protein: CATSRDRGGGQETQNF
CDR3 length: 17; V gene: TRBV6-5; J gene: TRBJ1-2; clone size: many; CDR3 protein: CASSYEVIGENNYGYTF
CDR3 length: 13; V gene: TRBV28; J gene: TRBJ2-5; clone size: -; CDR3 protein: CASFPGGGETQYF
CDR3 length: 12; V gene: TRBV29-1; J gene: TRBJ2-1; clone size: few; CDR3 protein: CSVTELANEQFF
CDR3 length: 16; V gene: TRBV12-3/TRBV12-4; J gene: TRBJ2-3; clone size: -; CDR3 protein: CASSLASRRDRQTQYF
CDR3 length: 15; V gene: TRBV7-9; J gene: TRBJ2-1; clone size: many; CDR3 protein: CASSLTSGGADEQFF
CDR3 length: 14; V gene: TRBV20-1; J gene: TRBJ2-4; clone size: few; CDR3 protein: CSASPTGNGNIQYF
CDR3 length: 16; V gene: TRBV5-1; J gene: TRBJ2-6; clone size: few; CDR3 protein: CASSLGSNSGANVLTF
CDR3 length: 17; V gene: TRBV28; J gene: TRBJ2-1; clone size: once; CDR3 protein: CASSRVPIGPNRDEQFF
CDR3 length: 15; V gene: TRBV7-9; J gene: TRBJ2-7; clone size: -; CDR3 protein: CASSFLSGISGEQYF
CDR3 length: 18; V gene: TRBV11-2; J gene: TRBJ2-3; clone size: few; CDR3 protein: CASSLGSGRAGGTDTQYF
CDR3 length: 13; V gene: TRBV12-3/TRBV12-4; J gene: TRBJ1-5; clone size: -; CDR3 protein: CASSLGGAMPQHF
CDR3 length: 15; V gene: TRBV20-1; J gene: TRBJ1-5; clone size: -; CDR3 protein: CSARDEDGGNQPQHF
CDR3 length: 13; V gene: TRBV6-1; J gene: TRBJ2-2; clone size: -; CDR3 protein: CASNQKNTGELFF
CDR3 length: 16; V gene: TRBV12-3/TRBV12-4; J gene: TRBJ2-1; clone size: few; CDR3 protein: CASSPPPSGNHNEQFF
CDR3 length: 13; V gene: TRBV12-3/TRBV12-4; J gene: TRBJ1-1; clone size: many; CDR3 protein: CASTLGVNTEAFF
CDR3 length: 14; V gene: TRBV3-1; J gene: TRBJ2-7; clone size: few; CDR3 protein: CASSQPGRAYEQYF
CDR3 length: 15; V gene: TRBV28; J gene: TRBJ1-6; clone size: -; CDR3 protein: CASRESSSYNSPLHF
CDR3 length: 18; V gene: TRBV28; J gene: TRBJ2-2; clone size: few; CDR3 protein: CASSPLVAGGQYTGELFF
CDR3 length: 13; V gene: TRBV7-9; J gene: TRBJ2-5; clone size: few; CDR3 protein: CASSLVDRETQYF
CDR3 length: 15; V gene: TRBV7-6; J gene: TRBJ2-7; clone size: -; CDR3 protein: CASSLGPGNSYEQYF
CDR3 length: 14; V gene: TRBV5-1; J gene: TRBJ1-2; clone size: -; CDR3 protein: CASTSGGTGYGYTF
CDR3 length: 14; V gene: TRBV12-3/TRBV12-4; J gene: TRBJ1-5; clone size: -; CDR3 protein: CASSLGTTYQPQHF
CDR3 length: 14; V gene: TRBV29-1; J gene: TRBJ2-3; clone size: -; CDR3 protein: CSVELAGVIDTQYF
CDR3 length: 10; V gene: TRBV25-1; J gene: TRBJ1-2; clone size: many; CDR3 protein: CASRGNGYTF
CDR3 length: 16; V gene: TRBV3-1; J gene: TRBJ2-3; clone size: few; CDR3 protein: CASSLYRGQGTDTQYF
CDR3 length: 17; V gene: TRBV10-3; J gene: TRBJ2-2; clone size: few; CDR3 protein: CAISVTPGQGDTGELFF